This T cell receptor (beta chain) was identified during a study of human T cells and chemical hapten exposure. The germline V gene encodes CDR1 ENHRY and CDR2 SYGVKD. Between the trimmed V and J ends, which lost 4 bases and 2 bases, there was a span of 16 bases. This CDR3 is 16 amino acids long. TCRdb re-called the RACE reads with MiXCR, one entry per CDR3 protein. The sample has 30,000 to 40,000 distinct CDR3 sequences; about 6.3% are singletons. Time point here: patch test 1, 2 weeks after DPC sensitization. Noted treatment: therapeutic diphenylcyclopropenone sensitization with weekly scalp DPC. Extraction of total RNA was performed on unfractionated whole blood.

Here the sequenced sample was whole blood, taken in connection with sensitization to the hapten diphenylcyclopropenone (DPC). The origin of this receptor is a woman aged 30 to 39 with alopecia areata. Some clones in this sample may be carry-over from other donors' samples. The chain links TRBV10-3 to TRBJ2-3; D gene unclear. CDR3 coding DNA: TGTGCCATCAGTGCTCCGTCTACGGGCGCCACAGATACGCAGTATTTT. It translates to CAISAPSTGATDTQYF.